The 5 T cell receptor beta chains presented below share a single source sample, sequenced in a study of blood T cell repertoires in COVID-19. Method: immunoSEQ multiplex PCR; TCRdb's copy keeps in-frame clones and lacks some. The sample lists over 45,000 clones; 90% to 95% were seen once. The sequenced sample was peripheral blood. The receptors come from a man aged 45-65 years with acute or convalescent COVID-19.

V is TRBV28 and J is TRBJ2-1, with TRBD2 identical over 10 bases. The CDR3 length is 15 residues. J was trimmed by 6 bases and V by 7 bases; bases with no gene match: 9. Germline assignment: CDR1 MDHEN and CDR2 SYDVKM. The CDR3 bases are TGTGCCAGCACCCTCGGGCTAGCGGGAGTCAATGAGCAGTTCTTC. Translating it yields CASTLGLAGVNEQFF.

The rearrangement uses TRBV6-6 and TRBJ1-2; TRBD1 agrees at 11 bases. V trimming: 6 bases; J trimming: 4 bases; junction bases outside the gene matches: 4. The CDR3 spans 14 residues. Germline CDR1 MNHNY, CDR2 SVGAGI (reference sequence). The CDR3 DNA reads TGTGCCAGCAGGGGACAGGGGGTCGGCTATGGCTACACCTTC. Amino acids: CASRGQGVGYGYTF.

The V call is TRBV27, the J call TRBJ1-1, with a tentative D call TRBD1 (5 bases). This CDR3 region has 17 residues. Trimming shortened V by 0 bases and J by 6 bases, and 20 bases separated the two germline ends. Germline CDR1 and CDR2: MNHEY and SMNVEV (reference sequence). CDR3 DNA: TGTGCCAGCAGTTTATCAAATTGGGGCAGCGCCGGTCCTGAAGCTTTCTTT. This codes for CASSLSNWGSAGPEAFF.

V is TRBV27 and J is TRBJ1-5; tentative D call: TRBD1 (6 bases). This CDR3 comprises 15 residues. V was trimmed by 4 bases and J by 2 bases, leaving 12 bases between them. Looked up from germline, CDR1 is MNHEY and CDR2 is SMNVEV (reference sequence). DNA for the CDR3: TGTGCCAGCAGTTCGGGGGGCTCGGGCAATCAGCCCCAGCATTTT. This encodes CASSSGGSGNQPQHF.

CDR3 bases: TGTGCCAGCAGCTCGACAGGGCTCTTATACGAGCAGTACTTC. It codes for CASSSTGLLYEQYF. The chain uses TRBV5-6 and TRBJ2-7, with 7 bases lining up with TRBD1. Germline lookup yields CDR1 SGHDT and CDR2 YYEEEE. The V segment lost 3 bases and the J segment 4 bases; nucleotides outside the gene matches: 7. The CDR3 spans 14 residues.